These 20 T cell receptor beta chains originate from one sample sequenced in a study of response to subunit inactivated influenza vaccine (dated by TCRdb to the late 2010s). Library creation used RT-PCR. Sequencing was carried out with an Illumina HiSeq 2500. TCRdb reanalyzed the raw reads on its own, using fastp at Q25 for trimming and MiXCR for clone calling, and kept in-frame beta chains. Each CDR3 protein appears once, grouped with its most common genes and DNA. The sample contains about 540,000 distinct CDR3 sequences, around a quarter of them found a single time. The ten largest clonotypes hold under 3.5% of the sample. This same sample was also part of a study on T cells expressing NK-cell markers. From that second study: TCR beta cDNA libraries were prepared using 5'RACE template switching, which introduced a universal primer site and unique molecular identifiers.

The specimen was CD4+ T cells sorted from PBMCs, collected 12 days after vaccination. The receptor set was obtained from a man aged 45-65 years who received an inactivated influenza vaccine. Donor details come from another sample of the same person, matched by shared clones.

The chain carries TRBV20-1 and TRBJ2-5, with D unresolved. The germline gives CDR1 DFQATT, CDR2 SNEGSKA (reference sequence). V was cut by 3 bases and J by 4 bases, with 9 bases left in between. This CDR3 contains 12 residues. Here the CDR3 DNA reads TGCAGTGCTAGGATCTGGGCAGAGACCCAGTACTTC. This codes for CSARIWAETQYF.

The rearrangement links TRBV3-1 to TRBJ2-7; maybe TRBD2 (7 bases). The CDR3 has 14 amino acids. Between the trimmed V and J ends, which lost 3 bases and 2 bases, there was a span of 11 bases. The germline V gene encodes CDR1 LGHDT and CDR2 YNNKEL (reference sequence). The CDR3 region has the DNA TGTGCCAGCAGCCACGGGGGGCCTACCTACGAGCAGTACTTC. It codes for CASSHGGPTYEQYF.

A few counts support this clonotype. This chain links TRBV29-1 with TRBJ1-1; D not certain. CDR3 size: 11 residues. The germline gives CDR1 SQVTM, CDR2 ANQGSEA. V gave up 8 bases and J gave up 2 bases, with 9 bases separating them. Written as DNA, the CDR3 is TGCAGCACTACAGTAAACACTGAAGCTTTCTTT. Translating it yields CSTTVNTEAFF.

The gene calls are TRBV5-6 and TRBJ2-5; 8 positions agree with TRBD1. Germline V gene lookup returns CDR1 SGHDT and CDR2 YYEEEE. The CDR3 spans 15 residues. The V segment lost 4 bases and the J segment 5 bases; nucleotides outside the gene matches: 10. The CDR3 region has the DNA TGTGCCAGCAGCCTCTCCTCAACAGGGGGGGAGACCCAGTACTTC. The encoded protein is CASSLSSTGGETQYF.

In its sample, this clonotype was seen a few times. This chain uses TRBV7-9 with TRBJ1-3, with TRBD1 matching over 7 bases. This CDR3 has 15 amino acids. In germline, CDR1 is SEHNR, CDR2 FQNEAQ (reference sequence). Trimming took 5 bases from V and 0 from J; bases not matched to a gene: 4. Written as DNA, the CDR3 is TGTGCCAGCAGCCGGGACAGTATCTCTGGAAACACCATATATTTT. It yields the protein CASSRDSISGNTIYF.

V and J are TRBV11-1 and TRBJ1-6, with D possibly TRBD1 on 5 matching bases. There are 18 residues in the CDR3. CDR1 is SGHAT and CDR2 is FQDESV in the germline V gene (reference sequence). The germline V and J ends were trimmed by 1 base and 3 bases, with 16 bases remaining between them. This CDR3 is CASSLGYLGQDYNSPLHF. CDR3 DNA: TGTGCCAGCAGCTTAGGGTACTTGGGGCAGGACTATAATTCACCCCTCCACTTT.

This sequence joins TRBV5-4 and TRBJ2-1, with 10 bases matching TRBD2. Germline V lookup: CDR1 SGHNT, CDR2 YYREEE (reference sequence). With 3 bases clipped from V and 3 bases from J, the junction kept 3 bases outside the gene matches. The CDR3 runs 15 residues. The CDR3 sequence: CASSSSGRGYNEQFF. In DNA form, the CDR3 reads TGTGCCAGCAGCTCGAGCGGGAGGGGCTACAATGAGCAGTTCTTC.

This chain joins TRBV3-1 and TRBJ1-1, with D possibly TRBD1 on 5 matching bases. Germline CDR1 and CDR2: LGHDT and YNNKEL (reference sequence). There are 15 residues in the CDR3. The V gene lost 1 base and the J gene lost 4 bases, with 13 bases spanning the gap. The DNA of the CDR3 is TGTGCCAGCAGCCAAGTCATATGGGGCGGCACTGAAGCTTTCTTT. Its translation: CASSQVIWGGTEAFF.

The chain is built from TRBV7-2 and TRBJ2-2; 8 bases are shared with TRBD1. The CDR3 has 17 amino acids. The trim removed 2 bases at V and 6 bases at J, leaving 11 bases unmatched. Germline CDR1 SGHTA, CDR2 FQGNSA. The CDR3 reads CASSLWNSHRGAGELFF. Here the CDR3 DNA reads TGTGCCAGCAGCTTATGGAACTCGCACAGGGGGGCCGGGGAGCTGTTTTTT.

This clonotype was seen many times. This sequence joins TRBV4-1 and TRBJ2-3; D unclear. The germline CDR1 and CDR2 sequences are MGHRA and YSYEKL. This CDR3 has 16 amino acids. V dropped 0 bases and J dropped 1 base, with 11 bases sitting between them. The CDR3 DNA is TGCGCCAGCAGCCAAGATCAGAGTCCTGGCACAGATACGCAGTATTTT. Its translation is CASSQDQSPGTDTQYF.

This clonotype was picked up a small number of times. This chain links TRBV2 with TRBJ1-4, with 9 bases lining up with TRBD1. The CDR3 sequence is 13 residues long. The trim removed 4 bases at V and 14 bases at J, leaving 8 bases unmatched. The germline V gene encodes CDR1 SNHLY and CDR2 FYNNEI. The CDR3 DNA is TGTGCCAGCAGTGCCGGACAGGGGCGAGACCTGTTTTTT. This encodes CASSAGQGRDLFF.

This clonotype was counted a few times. The CDR3 loop is CASSPPGTAEAFF. The CDR3 DNA reads as TGTGCCAGCTCACCACCGGGGACTGCAGAAGCTTTCTTT. The chain employs TRBV18 and TRBJ1-1, with D maybe TRBD1 (5 bases). The CDR3 runs 13 residues. Per germline, CDR1 KGHSH and CDR2 LQKENI. Trimming left V 0 bases short and J 8 bases short, with 10 bases between.

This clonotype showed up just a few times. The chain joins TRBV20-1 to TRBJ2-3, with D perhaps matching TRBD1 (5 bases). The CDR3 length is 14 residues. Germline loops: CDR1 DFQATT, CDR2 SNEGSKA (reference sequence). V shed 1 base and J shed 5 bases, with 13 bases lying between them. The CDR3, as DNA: TGCAGTGCTAGAGGTGGGCAGGGTGGAGATACGCAGTATTTT. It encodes CSARGGQGGDTQYF.

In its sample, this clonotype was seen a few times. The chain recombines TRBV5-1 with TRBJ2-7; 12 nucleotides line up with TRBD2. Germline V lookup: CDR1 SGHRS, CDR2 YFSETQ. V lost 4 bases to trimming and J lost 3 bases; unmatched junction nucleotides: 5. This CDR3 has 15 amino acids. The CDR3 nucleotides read TGCGCCAGCAGCGACGGGACTAGCGGGTTCTACGAGCAGTACTTC. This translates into CASSDGTSGFYEQYF.

The CDR3 loop reads CASSSDLNEQFF. CDR3 DNA: TGTGCCAGCAGCTCAGACTTAAATGAGCAGTTCTTC. This chain connects TRBV7-8 to TRBJ2-1; D is uncertain. The CDR3 totals 12 residues. Germline V gene data show CDR1 as SGHVS and CDR2 as FQNEAQ. Between the trimmed V and J ends, which lost 4 bases and 7 bases, there was a span of 8 bases.

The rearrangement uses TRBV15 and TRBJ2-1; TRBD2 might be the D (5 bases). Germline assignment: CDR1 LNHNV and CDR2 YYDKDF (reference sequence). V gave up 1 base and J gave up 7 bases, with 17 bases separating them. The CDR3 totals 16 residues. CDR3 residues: CATSRVTALAPNEQFF. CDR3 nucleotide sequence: TGTGCCACCAGCAGAGTCACGGCCCTAGCCCCGAATGAGCAGTTCTTC.

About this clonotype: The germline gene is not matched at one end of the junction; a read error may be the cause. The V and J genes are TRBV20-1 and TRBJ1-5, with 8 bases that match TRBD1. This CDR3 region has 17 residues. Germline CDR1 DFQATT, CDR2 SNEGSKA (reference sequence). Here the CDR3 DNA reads TGCAGTGCCAGAGGACAGGGAGGGCCCTATAGCAATCAGCCCCAGCATTTT. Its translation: CSARGQGGPYSNQPQHF.

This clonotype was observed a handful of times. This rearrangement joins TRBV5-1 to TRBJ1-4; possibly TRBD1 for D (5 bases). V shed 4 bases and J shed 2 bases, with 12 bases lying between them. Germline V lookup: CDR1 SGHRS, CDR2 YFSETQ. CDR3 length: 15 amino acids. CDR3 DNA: TGCGCCAGCAGCGTCCAGGGCTCGACTAATGAAAAACTGTTTTTT. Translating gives CASSVQGSTNEKLFF.

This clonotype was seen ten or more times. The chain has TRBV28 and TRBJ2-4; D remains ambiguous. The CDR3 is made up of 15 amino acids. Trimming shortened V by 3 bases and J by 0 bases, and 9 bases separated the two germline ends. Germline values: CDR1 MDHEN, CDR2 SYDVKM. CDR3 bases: TGTGCCAGCAGTTTTGCCCCCCTAGCCAAAAACATTCAGTACTTC. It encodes CASSFAPLAKNIQYF. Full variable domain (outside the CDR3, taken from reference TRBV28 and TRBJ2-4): DVKVTQSSRYLVKRTGEKVFLECVQDMDHENMFWYRQDPGLGLRLIYFSYDVKMKEKGDIPEGYSVSREKKERFSLILESASTNQTSMYLCASSFAPLAKNIQYFGAGTRLSVL.

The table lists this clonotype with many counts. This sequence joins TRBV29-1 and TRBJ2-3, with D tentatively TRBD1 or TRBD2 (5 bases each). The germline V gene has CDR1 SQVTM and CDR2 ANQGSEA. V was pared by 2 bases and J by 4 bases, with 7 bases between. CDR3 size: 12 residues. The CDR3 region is CSVEQGADTQYF. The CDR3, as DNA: TGCAGCGTTGAACAGGGAGCAGATACGCAGTATTTT.